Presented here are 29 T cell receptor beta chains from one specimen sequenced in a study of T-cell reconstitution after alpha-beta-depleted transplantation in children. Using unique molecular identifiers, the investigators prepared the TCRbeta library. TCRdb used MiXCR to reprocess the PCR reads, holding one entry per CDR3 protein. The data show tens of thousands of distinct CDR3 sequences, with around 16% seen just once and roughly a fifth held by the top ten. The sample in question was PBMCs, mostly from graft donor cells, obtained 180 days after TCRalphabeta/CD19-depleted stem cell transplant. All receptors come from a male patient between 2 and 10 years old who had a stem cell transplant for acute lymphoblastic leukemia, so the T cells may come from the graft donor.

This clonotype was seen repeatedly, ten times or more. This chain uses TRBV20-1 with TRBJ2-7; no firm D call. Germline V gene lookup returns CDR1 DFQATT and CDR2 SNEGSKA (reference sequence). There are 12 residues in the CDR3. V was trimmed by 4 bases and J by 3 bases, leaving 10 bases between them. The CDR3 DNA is TGCAGTGCTAACGGCGGCGGCTACGAGCAGTACTTC. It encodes CSANGGGYEQYF.

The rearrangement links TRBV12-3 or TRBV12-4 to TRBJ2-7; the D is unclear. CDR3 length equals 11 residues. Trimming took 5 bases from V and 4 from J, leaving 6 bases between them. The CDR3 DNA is TGTGCCAGCAGTGCCCAGTACGAGCAGTACTTC. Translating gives CASSAQYEQYF.

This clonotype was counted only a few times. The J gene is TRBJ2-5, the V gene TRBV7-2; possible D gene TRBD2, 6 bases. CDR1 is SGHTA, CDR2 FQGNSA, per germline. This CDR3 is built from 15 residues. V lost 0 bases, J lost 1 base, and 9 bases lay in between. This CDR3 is CASSLAEGPQETQYF. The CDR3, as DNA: TGTGCCAGCAGCTTAGCGGAGGGCCCCCAAGAGACCCAGTACTTC.

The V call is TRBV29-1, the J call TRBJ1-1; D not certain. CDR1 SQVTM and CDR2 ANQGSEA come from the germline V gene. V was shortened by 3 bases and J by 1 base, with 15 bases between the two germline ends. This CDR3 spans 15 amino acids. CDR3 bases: TGCAGCGTTGAGGTAGCAGGCCGGTGGAACACTGAAGCTTTCTTT. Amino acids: CSVEVAGRWNTEAFF. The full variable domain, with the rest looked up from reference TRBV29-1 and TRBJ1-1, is SAVISQKPSRDICQRGTSLTIQCQVDSQVTMMFWYRQQPGQSLTLIATANQGSEATYESGFVIDKFPISRPNLTFSTLTVSNMSPEDSSIYLCSVEVAGRWNTEAFFGQGTRLTVV.

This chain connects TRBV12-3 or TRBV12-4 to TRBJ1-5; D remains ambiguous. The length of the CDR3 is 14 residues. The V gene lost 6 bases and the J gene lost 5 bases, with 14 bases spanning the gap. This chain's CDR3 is CASSHPYSYQPQHF. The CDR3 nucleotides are TGTGCCAGCAGCCATCCGTATAGTTATCAGCCCCAGCATTTT.

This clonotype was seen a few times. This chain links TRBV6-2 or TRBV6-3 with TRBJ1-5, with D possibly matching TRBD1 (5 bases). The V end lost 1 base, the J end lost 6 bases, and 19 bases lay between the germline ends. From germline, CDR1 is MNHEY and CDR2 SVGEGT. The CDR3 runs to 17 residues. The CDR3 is CASSYWEWWRGGQPQHF. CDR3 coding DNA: TGTGCCAGCAGTTACTGGGAGTGGTGGAGGGGCGGTCAGCCCCAGCATTTT.

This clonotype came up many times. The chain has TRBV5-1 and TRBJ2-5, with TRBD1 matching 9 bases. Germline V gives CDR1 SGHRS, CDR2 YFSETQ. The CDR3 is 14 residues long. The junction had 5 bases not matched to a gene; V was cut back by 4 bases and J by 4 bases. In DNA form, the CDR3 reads TGCGCCAGCAGCAGGGGACAGGGATCAGAGACCCAGTACTTC. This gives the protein CASSRGQGSETQYF.

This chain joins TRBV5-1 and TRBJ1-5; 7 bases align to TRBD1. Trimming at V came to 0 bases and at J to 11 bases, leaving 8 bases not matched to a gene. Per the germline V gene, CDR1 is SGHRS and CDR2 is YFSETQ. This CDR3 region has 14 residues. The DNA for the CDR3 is TGCGCCAGCAGCTTGGATGGGGACAGCCAGTCCCAGCATTTT. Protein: CASSLDGDSQSQHF. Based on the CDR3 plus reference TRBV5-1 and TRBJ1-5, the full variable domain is KAGVTQTPRYLIKTRGQQVTLSCSPISGHRSVSWYQQTPGQGLQFLFEYFSETQRNKGNFPGRFSGRQFSNSRSEMNVSTLELGDSALYLCASSLDGDSQSQHFGDGTRLSIL.

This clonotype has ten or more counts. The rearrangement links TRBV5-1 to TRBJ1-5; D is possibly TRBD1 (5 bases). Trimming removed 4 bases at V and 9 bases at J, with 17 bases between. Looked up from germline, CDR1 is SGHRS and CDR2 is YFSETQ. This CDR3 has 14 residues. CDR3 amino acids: CASSPGTSGLPQHF. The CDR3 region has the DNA TGCGCCAGCAGCCCGGGGACCTCCGGGTTGCCCCAGCATTTT.

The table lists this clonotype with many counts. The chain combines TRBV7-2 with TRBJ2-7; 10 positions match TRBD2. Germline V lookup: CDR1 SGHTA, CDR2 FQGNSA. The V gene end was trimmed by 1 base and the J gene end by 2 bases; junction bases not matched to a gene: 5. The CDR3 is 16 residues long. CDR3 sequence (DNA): TGTGCCAGCAGCTTAGGATCTAGCGGGAGTACCTACGAGCAGTACTTC. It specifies CASSLGSSGSTYEQYF.

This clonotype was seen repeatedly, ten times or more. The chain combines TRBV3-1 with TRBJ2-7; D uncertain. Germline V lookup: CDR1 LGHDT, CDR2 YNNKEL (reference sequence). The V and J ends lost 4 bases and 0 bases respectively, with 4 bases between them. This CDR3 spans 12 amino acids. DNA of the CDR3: TGTGCCAGCAGCCCTAGCTCCTACGAGCAGTACTTC. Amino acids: CASSPSSYEQYF.

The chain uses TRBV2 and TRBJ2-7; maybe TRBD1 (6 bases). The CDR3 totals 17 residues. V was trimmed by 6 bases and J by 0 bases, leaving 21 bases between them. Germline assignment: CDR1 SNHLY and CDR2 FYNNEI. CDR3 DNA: TGTGCCAGCAGCGTCGACAGGTCCGCTTTCCTCTCCTACGAGCAGTACTTC. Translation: CASSVDRSAFLSYEQYF.

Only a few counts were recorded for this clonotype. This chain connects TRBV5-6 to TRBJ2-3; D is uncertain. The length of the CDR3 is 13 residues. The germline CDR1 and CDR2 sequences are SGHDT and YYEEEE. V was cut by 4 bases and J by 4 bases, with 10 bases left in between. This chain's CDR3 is CASSLPASDTQYF. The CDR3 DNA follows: TGTGCCAGCAGCCTCCCAGCCTCAGATACGCAGTATTTT.

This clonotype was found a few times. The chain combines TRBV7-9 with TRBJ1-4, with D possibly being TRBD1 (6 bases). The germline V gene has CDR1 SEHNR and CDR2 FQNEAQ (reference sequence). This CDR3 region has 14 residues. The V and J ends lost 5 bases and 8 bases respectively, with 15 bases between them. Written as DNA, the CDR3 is TGTGCCAGCAGCAACAGGGAACAAAGGGAAAAACTGTTTTTT. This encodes CASSNREQREKLFF.

The CDR3 DNA sequence: TGCAGTGCGGGAAACAGGGGGAACACTGAAGCTTTCTTT. Its protein is CSAGNRGNTEAFF. This chain joins TRBV20-1 and TRBJ1-1; TRBD1 aligns across 7 bases. The CDR3 covers 13 residues. The germline V gene encodes CDR1 DFQATT and CDR2 SNEGSKA (reference sequence). The V and J ends lost 6 bases and 1 base, in that order; junction bases with no gene match: 5.

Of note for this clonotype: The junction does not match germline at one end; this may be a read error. The CDR3 protein is CASTGQDYNGQFF. The CDR3 DNA reads as TGTGCCAGCACAGGACAGGACTACAATGGGCAGTTCTTC. The chain joins TRBV12-3 or TRBV12-4 to TRBJ2-1, with D possibly matching TRBD1 (7 bases). CDR3 size: 13 residues.

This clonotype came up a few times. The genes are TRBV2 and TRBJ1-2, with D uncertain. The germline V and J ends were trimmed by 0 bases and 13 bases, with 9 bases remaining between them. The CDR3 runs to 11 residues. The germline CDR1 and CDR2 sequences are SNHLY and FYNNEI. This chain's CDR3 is CASSEAGSLTF. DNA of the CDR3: TGTGCCAGCAGTGAAGCTGGATCTCTCACCTTC.

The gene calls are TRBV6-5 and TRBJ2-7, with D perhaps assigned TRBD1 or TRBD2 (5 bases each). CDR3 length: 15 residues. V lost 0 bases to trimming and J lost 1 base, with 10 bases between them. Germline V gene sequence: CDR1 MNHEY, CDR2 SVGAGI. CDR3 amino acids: CASSYSGALSYEQYF. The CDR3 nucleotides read TGTGCCAGCAGTTACTCCGGGGCTCTTTCCTACGAGCAGTACTTC.

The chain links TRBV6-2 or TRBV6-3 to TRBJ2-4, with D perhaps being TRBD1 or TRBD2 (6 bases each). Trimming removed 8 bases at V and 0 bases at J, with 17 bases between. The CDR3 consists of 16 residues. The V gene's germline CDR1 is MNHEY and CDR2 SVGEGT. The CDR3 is CASWGVGGKAKNIQYF. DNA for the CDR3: TGTGCCAGCTGGGGGGTTGGGGGCAAAGCCAAAAACATTCAGTACTTC.

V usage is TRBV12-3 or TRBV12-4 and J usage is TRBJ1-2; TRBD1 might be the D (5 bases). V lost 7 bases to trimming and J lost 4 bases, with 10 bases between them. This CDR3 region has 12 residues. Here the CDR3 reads CASNQGFYGYTF. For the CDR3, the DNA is TGTGCCAGCAACCAGGGTTTCTATGGCTACACCTTC.

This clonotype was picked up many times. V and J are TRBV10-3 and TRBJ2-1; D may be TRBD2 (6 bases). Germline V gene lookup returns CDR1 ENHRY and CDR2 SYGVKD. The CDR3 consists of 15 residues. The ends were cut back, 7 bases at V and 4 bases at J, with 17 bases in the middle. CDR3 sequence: CAINPDSAGYNEQFF. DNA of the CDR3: TGTGCCATCAACCCCGATAGTGCGGGGTACAATGAGCAGTTCTTC.

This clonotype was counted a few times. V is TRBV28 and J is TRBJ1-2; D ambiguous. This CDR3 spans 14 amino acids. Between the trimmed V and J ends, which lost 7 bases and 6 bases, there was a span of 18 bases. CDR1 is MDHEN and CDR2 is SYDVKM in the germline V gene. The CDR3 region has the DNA TGTGCCAGCACCGCCTGGTTTGGGGAGGATGGCTACACCTTC. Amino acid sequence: CASTAWFGEDGYTF.

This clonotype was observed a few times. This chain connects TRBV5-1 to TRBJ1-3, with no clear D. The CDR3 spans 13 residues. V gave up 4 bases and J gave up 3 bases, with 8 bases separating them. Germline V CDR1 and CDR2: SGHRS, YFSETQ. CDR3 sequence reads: CASSPNGGNTIYF. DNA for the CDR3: TGCGCCAGCAGCCCGAACGGTGGAAACACCATATATTTT.

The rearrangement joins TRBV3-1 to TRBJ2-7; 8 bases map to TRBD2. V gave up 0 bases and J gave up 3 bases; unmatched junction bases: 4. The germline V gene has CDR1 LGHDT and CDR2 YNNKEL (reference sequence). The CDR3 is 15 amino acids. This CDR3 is CASSQDASGSYEQYF. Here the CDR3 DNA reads TGTGCCAGCAGCCAAGATGCCAGCGGGAGCTACGAGCAGTACTTC.

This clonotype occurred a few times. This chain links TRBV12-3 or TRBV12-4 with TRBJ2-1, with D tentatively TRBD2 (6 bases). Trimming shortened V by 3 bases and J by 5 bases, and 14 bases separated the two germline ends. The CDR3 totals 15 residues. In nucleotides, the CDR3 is TGTGCCAGCAGTTTTTGGCTAGCGTTTGACAATGAGCAGTTCTTC. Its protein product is CASSFWLAFDNEQFF.

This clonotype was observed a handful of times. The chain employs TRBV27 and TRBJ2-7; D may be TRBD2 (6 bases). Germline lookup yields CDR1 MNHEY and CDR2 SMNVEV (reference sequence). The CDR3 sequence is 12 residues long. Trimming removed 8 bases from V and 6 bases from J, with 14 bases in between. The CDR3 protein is CASGIGGGEQYF. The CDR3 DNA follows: TGTGCCAGCGGCATTGGGGGAGGCGAGCAGTACTTC.

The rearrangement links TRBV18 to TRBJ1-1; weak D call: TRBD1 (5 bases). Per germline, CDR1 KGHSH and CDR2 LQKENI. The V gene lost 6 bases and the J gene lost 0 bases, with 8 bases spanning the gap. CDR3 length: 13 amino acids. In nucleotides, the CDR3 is TGTGCCAGCTCGCAGACAGTGAACACTGAAGCTTTCTTT. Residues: CASSQTVNTEAFF. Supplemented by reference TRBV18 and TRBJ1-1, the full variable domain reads NAGVMQNPRHLVRRRGQEARLRCSPMKGHSHVYWYRQLPEEGLKFMVYLQKENIIDESGMPKERFSAEFPKEGPSILRIQQVVRGDSAAYFCASSQTVNTEAFFGQGTRLTVV.

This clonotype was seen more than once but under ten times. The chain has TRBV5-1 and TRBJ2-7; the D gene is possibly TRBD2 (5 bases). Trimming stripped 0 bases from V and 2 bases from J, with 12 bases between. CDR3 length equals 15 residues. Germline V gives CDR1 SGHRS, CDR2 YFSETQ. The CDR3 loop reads CASSLADSLTYEQYF. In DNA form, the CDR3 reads TGCGCCAGCAGCTTGGCGGACTCTCTCACCTACGAGCAGTACTTC.

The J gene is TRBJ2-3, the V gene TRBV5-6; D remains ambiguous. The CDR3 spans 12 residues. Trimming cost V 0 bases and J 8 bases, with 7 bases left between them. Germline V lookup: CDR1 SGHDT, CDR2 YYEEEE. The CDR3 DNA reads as TGTGCCAGCAGCTTGGAATGGGTTACGCAGTATTTT. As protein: CASSLEWVTQYF.